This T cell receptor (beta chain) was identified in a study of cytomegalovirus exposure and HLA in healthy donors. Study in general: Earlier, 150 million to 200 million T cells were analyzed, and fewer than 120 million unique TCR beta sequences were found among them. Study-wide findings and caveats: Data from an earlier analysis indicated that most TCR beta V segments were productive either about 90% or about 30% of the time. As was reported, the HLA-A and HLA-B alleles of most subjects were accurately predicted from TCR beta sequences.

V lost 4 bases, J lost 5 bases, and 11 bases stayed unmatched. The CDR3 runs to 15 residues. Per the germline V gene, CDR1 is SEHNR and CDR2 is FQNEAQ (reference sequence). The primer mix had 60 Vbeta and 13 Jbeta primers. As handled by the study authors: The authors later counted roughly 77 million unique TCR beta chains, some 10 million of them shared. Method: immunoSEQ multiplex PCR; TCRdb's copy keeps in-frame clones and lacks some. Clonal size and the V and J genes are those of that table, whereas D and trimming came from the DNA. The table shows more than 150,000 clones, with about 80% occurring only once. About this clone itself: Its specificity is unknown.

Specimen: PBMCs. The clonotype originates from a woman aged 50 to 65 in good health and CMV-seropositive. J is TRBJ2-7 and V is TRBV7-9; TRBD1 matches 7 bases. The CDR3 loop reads CASSSRDSAPHEQYF. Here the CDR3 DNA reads TGTGCCAGCAGCTCCCGGGACAGCGCACCCCACGAGCAGTACTTC.